In its sample, the clone carrying this T cell receptor (beta chain) was seen a few times. The sample is drawn from a study of T-cell memory formation after mild COVID-19. Germline V CDR1 and CDR2: MNHEY, SVGEGT. V was shortened by 2 bases and J by 5 bases, with 7 bases between the two germline ends. CDR3 length: 13 amino acids. TCRdb processed the 5' RACE reads anew with MiXCR; each CDR3 protein has one entry. The repertoire holds 280,000 or so distinct CDR3 sequences, with roughly 8% as singletons. The chain has TRBV6-2 or TRBV6-3 and TRBJ1-5; D uncertain. This clonotype was obtained from a man aged 18 to 35 who had mild COVID-19 (a few samples of this study predate the infection). Cell type and time point are not known. Sequencing was carried out using PBMCs or a T cell subset sorted from them (not recorded which). Written as DNA, the CDR3 is TGTGCCAGCAGTTACAGTCTCCATCAGCCCCAGCATTTT. This gives the protein CASSYSLHQPQHF.